A selection of T cell receptor beta chains follows, all from one sample in a study of cytomegalovirus exposure and HLA in healthy donors. TCRdb's copy holds only in-frame clones and misses some; the assay was immunoSEQ multiplex PCR. The sample records 120,000 to 150,000 clones, roughly four fifths being singletons. Sequencing was performed on PBMCs. Source of these receptors: a female donor in good health and CMV-seronegative. The CDR3 runs from the conserved cysteine through the conserved F or W. A D gene is named only where the DNA matches it firmly. Not all rows give a size; the values are once, few, many and, for expanded clones, a class.

V	J	D	size	DNA	CDR3
TRBV5-6	TRBJ2-7	-	few	TGTGCCAGCAGCTTGTCGTCCTACGAGCAGTACTTC	CASSLSSYEQYF
TRBV7-2	TRBJ2-1	TRBD2	few	TGTGCCAGCAGCCGTAGGACTAGCCGGGGTCTCTTC	CASSRRTSRGLF
TRBV6-4	TRBJ2-3	TRBD1	-	TGTGCCAGCAGTGAAGACAGGGGCACAGATACGCAGTATTTT	CASSEDRGTDTQYF
TRBV5-6	TRBJ2-7	-	-	TGTGCCAGCAGCTTGGGGGCCAACTACGAGCAGTACTTC	CASSLGANYEQYF
TRBV12-5	TRBJ1-1	-	once	TGTGCTAGTGCCGAACCGACAGTCCTGAACACTGAGGCTTTCTTT	CASAEPTVLNTEAFF
TRBV5-6	TRBJ1-2	-	-	TGTGCCAGCAGCTCCAGGGCGCCAGGCTACACCTTC	CASSSRAPGYTF
TRBV11-3	TRBJ1-1	-	-	TGTGCCAGCAGCTTATGGGCCAACACTGAAGCTTTCTTT	CASSLWANTEAFF
TRBV29-1	TRBJ1-1	-	-	TGCAGCGTGCGGGACCACACTGAAGCTTTCTTT	CSVRDHTEAFF
TRBV4-2	TRBJ2-7	TRBD2	-	TGTGCCAGCAGCCGAGCGCCACTAGCGGGGGGAATCTACGAGCAGTACTTC	CASSRAPLAGGIYEQYF
TRBV2	TRBJ1-1	-	-	TGTGCCAGCCTTATGAACACTGAAGCTTTCTTT	CASLMNTEAFF